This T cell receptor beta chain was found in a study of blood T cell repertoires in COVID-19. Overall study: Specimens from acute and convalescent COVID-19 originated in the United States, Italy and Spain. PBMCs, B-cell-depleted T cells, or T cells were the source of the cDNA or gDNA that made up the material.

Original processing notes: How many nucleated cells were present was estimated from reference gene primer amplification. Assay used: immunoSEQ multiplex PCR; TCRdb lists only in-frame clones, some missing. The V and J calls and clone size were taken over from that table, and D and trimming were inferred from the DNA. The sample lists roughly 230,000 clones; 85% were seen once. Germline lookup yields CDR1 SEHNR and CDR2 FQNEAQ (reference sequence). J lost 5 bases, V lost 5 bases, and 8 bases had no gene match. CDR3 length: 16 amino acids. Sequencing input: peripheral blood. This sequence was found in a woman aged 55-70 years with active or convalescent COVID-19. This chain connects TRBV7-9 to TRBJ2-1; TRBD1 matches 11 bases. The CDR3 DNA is TGTGCCAGCAGCCGAACGGACAGGGGGCCCGACAATGAGCAGTTCTTC. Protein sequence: CASSRTDRGPDNEQFF.